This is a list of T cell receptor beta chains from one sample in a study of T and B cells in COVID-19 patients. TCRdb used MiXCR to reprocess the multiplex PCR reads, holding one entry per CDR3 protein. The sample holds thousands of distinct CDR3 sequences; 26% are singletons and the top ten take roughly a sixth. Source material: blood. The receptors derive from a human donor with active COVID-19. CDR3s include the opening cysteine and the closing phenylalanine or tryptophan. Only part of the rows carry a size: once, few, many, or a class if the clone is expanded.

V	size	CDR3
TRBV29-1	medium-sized	CSVEVWEGPYNEQFF
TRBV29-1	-	CSVVSGGSGSGETQYF
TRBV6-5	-	CASSPPLADGLYEQYF
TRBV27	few	CATPTGEKLHTHQPQHF
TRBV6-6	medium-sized	CASSSRSRDRASGANVLTF
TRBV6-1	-	CASSRTRQETQYF
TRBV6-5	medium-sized	CASSTDSNNPYRDEKLFF
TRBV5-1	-	CASNLGTLQETQYF
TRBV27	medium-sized	CASTAGVGELFF
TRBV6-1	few	CASGSDGAYNEQFF
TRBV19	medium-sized	CASSPSSSYNEQFF
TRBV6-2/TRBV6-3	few	CASSKPSKGFIYGYTF
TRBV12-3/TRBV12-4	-	CASTWGWGNEQFF
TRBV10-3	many	CAISETAEGGKLFF
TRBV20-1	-	CSARDTGGEQYF
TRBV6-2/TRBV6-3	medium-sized	CASSPRREGTQYF
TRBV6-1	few	CASQRVDSNQPQHF
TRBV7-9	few	CASSFGASVHDTGELFF
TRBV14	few	CAAGRDPYEQYF
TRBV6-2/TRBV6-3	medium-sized	CASRGAGTGELFF
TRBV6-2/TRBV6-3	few	CASSPPLDRVDGYTF
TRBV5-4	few	CASGAGGLSYNEQFF
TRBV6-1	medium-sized	CASSEAPVRDSGLTDTQYF
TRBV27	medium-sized	CASSYGVSPLHF
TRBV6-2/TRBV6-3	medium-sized	CASSSSGLAAGGEQFF
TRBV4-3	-	CASSQDWDRGANVLTF
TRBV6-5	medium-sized	CASSPRLRTYEQYF
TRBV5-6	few	CASSPPPGEKLFF
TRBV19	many	CASSIQNLGGSNQPQHF
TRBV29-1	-	CSVAGRNTDTQYF
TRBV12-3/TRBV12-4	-	CASSNPQGAPEAFF
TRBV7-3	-	CASSPGGGITGGEETQYF
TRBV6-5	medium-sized	CASKKPLGDGESSYNSPLHF
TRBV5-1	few	CASSPGAGRGNEQFF
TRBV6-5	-	CASSPRLGEAYNEQFF
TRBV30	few	CAWSVLGKTYEQYF
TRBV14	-	CASSQDQGRTYEQYF
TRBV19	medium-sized	CASNLPGLHYNEQFF
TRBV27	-	CASSLVRNTEAFF
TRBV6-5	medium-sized	CASSPRLGADTQYF
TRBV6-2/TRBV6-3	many	CASSPAPGQGAFYEQYF
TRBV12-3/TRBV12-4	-	CASSLQGGGNTIYF